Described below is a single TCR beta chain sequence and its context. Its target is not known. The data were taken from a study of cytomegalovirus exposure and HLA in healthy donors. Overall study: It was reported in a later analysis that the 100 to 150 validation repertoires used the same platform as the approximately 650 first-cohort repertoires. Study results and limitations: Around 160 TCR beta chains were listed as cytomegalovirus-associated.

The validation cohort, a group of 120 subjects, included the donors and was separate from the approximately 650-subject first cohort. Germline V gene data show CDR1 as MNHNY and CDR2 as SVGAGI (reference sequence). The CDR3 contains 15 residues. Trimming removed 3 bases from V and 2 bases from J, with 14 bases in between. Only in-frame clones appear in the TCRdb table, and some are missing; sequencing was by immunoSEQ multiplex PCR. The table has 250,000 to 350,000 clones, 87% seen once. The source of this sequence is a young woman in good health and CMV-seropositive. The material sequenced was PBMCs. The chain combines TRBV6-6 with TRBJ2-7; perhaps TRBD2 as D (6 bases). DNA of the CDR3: TGTGCCAGCAGTTATGGGGGGTCTAGCCCCTACGAGCAGTACTTC. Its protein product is CASSYGGSSPYEQYF.